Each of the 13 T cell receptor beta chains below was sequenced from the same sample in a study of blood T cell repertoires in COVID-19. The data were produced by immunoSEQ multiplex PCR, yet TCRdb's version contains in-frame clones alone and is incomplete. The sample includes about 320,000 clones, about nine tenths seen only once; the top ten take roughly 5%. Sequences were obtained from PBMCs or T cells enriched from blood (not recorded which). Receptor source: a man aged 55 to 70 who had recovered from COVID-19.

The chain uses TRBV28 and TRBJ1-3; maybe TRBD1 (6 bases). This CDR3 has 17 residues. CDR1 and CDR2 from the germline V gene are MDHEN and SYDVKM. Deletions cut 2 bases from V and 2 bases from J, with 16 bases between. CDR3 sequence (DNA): TGTGCCAGCAGTTTAACGTTGGGCGGGGGCACTGGAAACACCATATATTTT. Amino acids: CASSLTLGGGTGNTIYF.

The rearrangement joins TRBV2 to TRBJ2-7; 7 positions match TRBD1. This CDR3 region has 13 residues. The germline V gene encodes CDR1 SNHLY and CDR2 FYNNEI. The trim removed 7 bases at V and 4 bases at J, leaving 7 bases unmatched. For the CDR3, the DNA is TGTGCCAGCAACAGACAGGGCCAGTACGAGCAGTACTTC. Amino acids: CASNRQGQYEQYF.

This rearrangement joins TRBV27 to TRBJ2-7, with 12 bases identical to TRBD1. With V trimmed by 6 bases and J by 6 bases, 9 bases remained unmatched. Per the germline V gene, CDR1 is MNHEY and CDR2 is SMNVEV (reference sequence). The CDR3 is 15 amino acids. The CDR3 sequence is CASSSHGTGGTEQYF. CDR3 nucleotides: TGTGCCAGCAGCTCCCACGGGACAGGGGGCACCGAGCAGTACTTC.

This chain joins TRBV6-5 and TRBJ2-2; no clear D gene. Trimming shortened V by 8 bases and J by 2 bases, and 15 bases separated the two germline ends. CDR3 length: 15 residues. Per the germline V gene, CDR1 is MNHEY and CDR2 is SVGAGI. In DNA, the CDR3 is TGTGCCAGCTCCTTTCGGAGTGAAAACACCGGGGAGCTGTTTTTT. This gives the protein CASSFRSENTGELFF.

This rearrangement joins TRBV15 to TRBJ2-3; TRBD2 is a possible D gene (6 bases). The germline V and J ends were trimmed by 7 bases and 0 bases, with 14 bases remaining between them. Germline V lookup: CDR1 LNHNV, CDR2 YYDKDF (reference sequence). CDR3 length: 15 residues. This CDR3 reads CATTHGLWSTDTQYF. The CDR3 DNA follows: TGTGCCACCACACACGGACTATGGAGCACAGATACGCAGTATTTT.

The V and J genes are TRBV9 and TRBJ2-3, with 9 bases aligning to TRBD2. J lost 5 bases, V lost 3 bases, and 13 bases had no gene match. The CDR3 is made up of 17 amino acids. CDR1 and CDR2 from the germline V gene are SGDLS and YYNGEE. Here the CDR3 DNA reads TGTGCCAGCAGCGGGTCCTTGACTAGCGGAGGGGGAGATACGCAGTATTTT. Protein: CASSGSLTSGGGDTQYF.

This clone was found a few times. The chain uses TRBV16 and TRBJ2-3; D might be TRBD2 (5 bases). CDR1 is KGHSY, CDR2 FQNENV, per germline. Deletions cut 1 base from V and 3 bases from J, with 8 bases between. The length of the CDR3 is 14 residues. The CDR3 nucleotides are TGTGCCAGCAGCCAATTGGGAGCGACAGATACGCAGTATTTT. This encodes CASSQLGATDTQYF. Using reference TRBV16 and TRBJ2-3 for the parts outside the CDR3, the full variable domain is GEEVAQTPKHLVRGEGQKAKLYCAPIKGHSYVFWYQQVLKNEFKFLISFQNENVFDETGMPKERFSAKCLPNSPCSLEIQATKLEDSAVYFCASSQLGATDTQYFGPGTRLTVL.

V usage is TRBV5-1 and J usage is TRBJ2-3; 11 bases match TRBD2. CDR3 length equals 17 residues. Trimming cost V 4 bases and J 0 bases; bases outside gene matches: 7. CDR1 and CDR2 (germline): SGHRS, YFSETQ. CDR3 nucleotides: TGCGCCAGCAGCCGCACGACTAGCGGGACTAGCACAGATACGCAGTATTTT. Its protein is CASSRTTSGTSTDTQYF.

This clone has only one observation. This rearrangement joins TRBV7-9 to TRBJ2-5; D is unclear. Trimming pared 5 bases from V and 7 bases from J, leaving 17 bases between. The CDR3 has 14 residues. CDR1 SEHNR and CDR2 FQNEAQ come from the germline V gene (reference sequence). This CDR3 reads CASSETGAEVTQYF. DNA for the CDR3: TGTGCCAGCAGCGAAACCGGCGCGGAAGTGACCCAGTACTTC.

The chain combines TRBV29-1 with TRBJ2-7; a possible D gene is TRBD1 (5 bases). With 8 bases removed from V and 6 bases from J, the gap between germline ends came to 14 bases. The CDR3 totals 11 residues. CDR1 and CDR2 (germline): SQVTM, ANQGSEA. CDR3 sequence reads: CSTMKRGEQYF. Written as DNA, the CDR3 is TGCAGCACAATGAAAAGGGGCGAGCAGTACTTC.

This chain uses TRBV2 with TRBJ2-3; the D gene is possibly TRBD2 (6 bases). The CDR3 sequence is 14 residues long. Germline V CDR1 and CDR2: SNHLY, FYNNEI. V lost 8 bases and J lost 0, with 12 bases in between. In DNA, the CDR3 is TGTGCCAGCTCTAGCGACCTCAGCACAGATACGCAGTATTTT. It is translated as CASSSDLSTDTQYF.

Written as DNA, the CDR3 is TGTGCCAGCAGCATCTATCCGACAGGGGAAGAAAAACTGTTTTTT. Its translation is CASSIYPTGEEKLFF. V gene TRBV7-9 combines with J gene TRBJ1-4; TRBD1 matches at 8 bases. Per the germline V gene, CDR1 is SEHNR and CDR2 is FQNEAQ (reference sequence). Trimming cost V 5 bases and J 8 bases; bases outside gene matches: 10. This CDR3 spans 15 amino acids.

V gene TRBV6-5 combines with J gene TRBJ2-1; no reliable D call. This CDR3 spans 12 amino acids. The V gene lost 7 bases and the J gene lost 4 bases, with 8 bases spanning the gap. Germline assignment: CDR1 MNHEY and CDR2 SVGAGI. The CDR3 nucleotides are TGTGCCAGCACCCGGTTGTACAATGAGCAGTTCTTC. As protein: CASTRLYNEQFF.